The 8 T cell receptor beta chains below were found in one sample sequenced in a study of cytomegalovirus exposure and HLA in healthy donors. The PCR made use of 60 Vbeta and 13 Jbeta primers. The data were produced by immunoSEQ multiplex PCR, yet TCRdb's version contains in-frame clones alone and is incomplete. Of roughly 200,000 clones in the sample, around 80% are singletons; the top ten hold 3.7%. Sequencing was done on a sample of PBMCs. These receptors were obtained from a woman between 55 and 75 years old in good health and CMV-seropositive.

The chain joins TRBV6-5 to TRBJ1-1; no definite D call. The CDR3 contains 12 residues. Germline V gene data show CDR1 as MNHEY and CDR2 as SVGAGI. Deletions cut 2 bases from V and 5 bases from J, with 6 bases between. Written as DNA, the CDR3 is TGTGCCAGCAGTTACCATAGTACTGAAGCTTTCTTT. It translates to CASSYHSTEAFF.

This chain connects TRBV6-1 to TRBJ2-7; 9 bases line up with TRBD1. This CDR3 region has 15 residues. CDR1 MNHNS and CDR2 SASEGT come from the germline V gene. V was pared by 0 bases and J by 4 bases, with 4 bases of the junction left unmatched. CDR3 loop: CASSEAPGQGYEQYF. The CDR3 nucleotides are TGTGCCAGCAGTGAAGCGCCTGGACAGGGGTACGAGCAGTACTTC.

The V call is TRBV28, the J call TRBJ1-2, with TRBD1 matching over 9 bases. J was trimmed by 4 bases and V by 6 bases; bases with no gene match: 9. Germline CDR1 and CDR2: MDHEN and SYDVKM. The CDR3 consists of 15 residues. CDR3 sequence (DNA): TGTGCCAGCAGCCCTCCGGGACAGGGTATCTATGGCTACACCTTC. As protein: CASSPPGQGIYGYTF.

This chain uses TRBV28 with TRBJ1-2; 10 bases fit TRBD1. This CDR3 is built from 18 residues. V was pared by 3 bases and J by 0 bases, with 10 bases of the junction left unmatched. Germline values: CDR1 MDHEN, CDR2 SYDVKM. The CDR3 loop reads CASSFTGTGDLSNYGYTF. In DNA form, the CDR3 reads TGTGCCAGCAGTTTCACCGGGACAGGGGACCTTTCTAACTATGGCTACACCTTC.

The J gene is TRBJ2-6, the V gene TRBV19; D perhaps matches TRBD1 (6 bases). The V gene's germline CDR1 is LNHDA and CDR2 SQIVND (reference sequence). V gave up 7 bases and J gave up 0 bases, with 13 bases separating them. There are 16 residues in the CDR3. CDR3 protein: CASKTGQYSGANVLTF. The CDR3 nucleotides read TGTGCCAGTAAAACAGGGCAATACTCTGGGGCCAACGTCCTGACTTTC.

V gene TRBV11-2 combines with J gene TRBJ2-3, with TRBD2 matching 7 bases. The CDR3 totals 18 residues. Germline CDR1 is SGHAT and CDR2 is FQNNGV. J was trimmed by 7 bases and V by 0 bases; bases with no gene match: 16. This CDR3 is CASSLDLGGEINSYTQYF. The CDR3 coding sequence is TGTGCCAGCAGCTTAGATCTTGGGGGGGAGATCAATTCGTATACGCAGTATTTT.

The chain employs TRBV5-1 and TRBJ2-5; 11 bases line up with TRBD2. Per germline, CDR1 SGHRS and CDR2 YFSETQ. Trimming at V came to 6 bases and at J to 5 bases, leaving 9 bases not matched to a gene. The CDR3 has 15 amino acids. The CDR3 loop is CASTEIAGGGETQYF. The CDR3 bases are TGCGCCAGCACAGAAATAGCGGGAGGGGGCGAGACCCAGTACTTC. Complete variable domain (other parts from reference TRBV5-1 and TRBJ2-5): KAGVTQTPRYLIKTRGQQVTLSCSPISGHRSVSWYQQTPGQGLQFLFEYFSETQRNKGNFPGRFSGRQFSNSRSEMNVSTLELGDSALYLCASTEIAGGGETQYFGPGTRLLVL.

The chain couples TRBV28 to TRBJ1-2; TRBD1 is a possible D gene (6 bases). Trimming pared 5 bases from V and 3 bases from J, leaving 10 bases between. Germline values: CDR1 MDHEN, CDR2 SYDVKM. The CDR3 has 13 residues. CDR3 residues: CASSTGLDYGYTF. CDR3 in DNA: TGTGCCAGCAGTACAGGGTTAGACTATGGCTACACCTTC.